Sequencing of this T cell receptor beta chain was carried out in a study of T cell clones after liver transplantation. Study details: Graft-donor-reactive sequences were compared with third-party-reactive TCRbeta sequences from pre-transplant mixed lymphocyte reactions. Standard immunosuppression, with no induction, continued until 12-24 months after transplant.

This CDR3 is 16 amino acids long. Per the germline V gene, CDR1 is SGHVS and CDR2 is FNYEAQ. V was pared by 5 bases and J by 0 bases, with 14 bases between. Clones were read by immunoSEQ multiplex PCR, and TCRdb kept only the in-frame ones, dropping some. This repertoire shows 68,000 or so clones, nearly 95% found once; its top ten account for 0.95% to 1%. This chain joins TRBV7-6 and TRBJ2-1; D might be TRBD1 (5 bases). The clonotype originates from a human patient who received a liver transplant. Some T cells may be supplied by the graft donor. The material sequenced was CD4+ T cells from blood, taken approximately 25 months after liver transplant. CDR3 region: CASSTRQGSSYNEQFF. The DNA of the CDR3 is TGTGCCAGCAGCACCCGGCAGGGAAGCTCCTACAATGAGCAGTTCTTC. Looking up the rest from reference TRBV7-6 and TRBJ2-1 gives the full variable domain: GAGVSQSPRYKVTKRGQDVALRCDPISGHVSLYWYRQALGQGPEFLTYFNYEAQQDKSGLPNDRFSAERPEGSISTLTIQRTEQRDSAMYRCASSTRQGSSYNEQFFGPGTRLTVL.